This T cell receptor beta chain appears in the sequencing data of a study of blood T cell repertoires in COVID-19. The assay was immunoSEQ multiplex PCR, and TCRdb's table has in-frame clones only and misses some. Here the sample spans 400,000 or so clones, around 90% being singletons. The CDR3 extends over 16 amino acids. The germline V gene encodes CDR1 SNHLY and CDR2 FYNNEI. Trimming cost V 5 bases and J 2 bases; bases outside gene matches: 7. The clonotype comes from a woman aged 40-49 years with acute COVID-19. J is TRBJ2-5 and V is TRBV2, with 11 bases identical to TRBD2. Sequencing input: PBMCs or T cells enriched from blood (not recorded which). The CDR3 spells CASSLRLAGMQETQYF. CDR3 DNA sequence: TGTGCCAGCAGTCTTAGACTAGCGGGGATGCAAGAGACCCAGTACTTC.